Listed below are T cell receptor beta chains from one sample, sequenced in a study of T cell clones after liver transplantation. Measured with immunoSEQ multiplex PCR; TCRdb has only the in-frame clones, and not every one. The sample holds roughly 20,000 clones, approximately 95% seen once. This specimen was CD8+ T cells from blood, taken roughly 26 months after liver transplant. These TCRs come from a human patient who received a liver transplant. Among the T cells, some may be from the graft donor. The conserved cysteine and the conserved F or W are not part of the CDR3 here.

TRBJ1-4 TRBV19 ASSPMGSPYNEKLF
TRBJ2-1 TRBV10-3 AISERDSGWSSYNEQF
TRBJ2-7 TRBV4-1 ASSHAGTEVDEQY
TRBJ1-1 TRBV29-1 SVEDLWGMNTEAF
TRBJ2-7 TRBV15 ATSRDLSSSYEQY
TRBJ2-3 TRBV6-5 ASSFGPSADTQY
TRBJ2-7 TRBV11-2 ASSSRDRGLLEQY
TRBJ2-7 TRBV7-8 ASSGSGRAEYEQY
TRBJ2-2 TRBV7-9 ASSFRGRGLTGELF
TRBJ2-5 TRBV25-1 ASSLSRTKETQY
TRBJ1-1 TRBV7-9 ASSFGDTEAF
TRBJ2-3 TRBV27 ASSLSIGAARGTDTQY
TRBJ2-2 TRBV2 ASSDAGVGGELF
TRBJ2-1 TRBV11-2 ASSSFGTAQF
TRBJ2-3 TRBV5-1 ASSLEGVPDTQY
TRBJ2-1 TRBV10-3 AISEFGQGVYNEQF
TRBJ2-5 TRBV7-9 ASSGASMEAQY
TRBJ2-5 TRBV21-1 ASRTFRAQETQY
TRBJ2-1 TRBV9 ASSPPDRGSYNEQF
TRBJ2-1 TRBV5-1 ASSLAGPLHNEQF
TRBJ2-3 TRBV5-6 ASSLQDTDTQY
TRBJ2-4 TRBV6-5 ASSYASGSPKNIQY
TRBJ1-5 TRBV27 ASSLEGTENQPQH
TRBJ2-3 TRBV28 ASSLLFRGTDTQY
TRBJ2-7 TRBV7-6 ASSLETSVSYEQY
TRBJ2-3 TRBV6-5 ASSYRLAGVTDTQY
TRBJ1-1 TRBV7-3 ASSSPGGGRTNTEAF
TRBJ2-7 TRBV4-1 ASSQDLRPEGLEQY
TRBJ2-1 TRBV11-2 ASSVSGSYNEQF
TRBJ2-7 TRBV21-1 ASSSRGARAHEQY
TRBJ2-7 TRBV29-1 SVGTGSYEQY
TRBJ1-2 TRBV4-1 ASSQENRGAYGYT
TRBJ1-1 TRBV27 ASSYAGGGTEAF
TRBJ2-7 TRBV27 ASSLTGRASSWAYEQY
TRBJ2-1 TRBV28 ASSLSQMTGGNEQF
TRBJ2-5 TRBV10-3 AISEPPWGGPETQY
TRBJ2-2 TRBV15 ATSYIAGEGGELF